The source of this T cell receptor (beta chain) is a study of blood T cells in healthy people across ages. The use of a sample-barcoded 5' primer and a J-beta primer mix characterized a second PCR of roughly 6 to 11 cycles. TCRdb redid the calling of the 5' RACE reads with MiXCR, one entry per CDR3 protein. This table holds around 1,500,000 distinct CDR3 sequences, approximately 42% found once. The sequence was collected from a woman between 18 and 29 years old in good health. The sample comprised blood.

CDR3 sequence: CASSAGTAIDVTQYF. Here the CDR3 DNA reads TGTGCCAGCAGTGCCGGGACGGCGATAGACGTGACCCAGTACTTC. This chain joins TRBV6-1 and TRBJ2-5; D could derive from TRBD1 or TRBD2 (5 bases each). This CDR3 spans 15 amino acids. The V end was cut by 4 bases, the J end by 7 bases, with 19 bases between. CDR1 and CDR2 from the germline V gene are MNHNS and SASEGT.